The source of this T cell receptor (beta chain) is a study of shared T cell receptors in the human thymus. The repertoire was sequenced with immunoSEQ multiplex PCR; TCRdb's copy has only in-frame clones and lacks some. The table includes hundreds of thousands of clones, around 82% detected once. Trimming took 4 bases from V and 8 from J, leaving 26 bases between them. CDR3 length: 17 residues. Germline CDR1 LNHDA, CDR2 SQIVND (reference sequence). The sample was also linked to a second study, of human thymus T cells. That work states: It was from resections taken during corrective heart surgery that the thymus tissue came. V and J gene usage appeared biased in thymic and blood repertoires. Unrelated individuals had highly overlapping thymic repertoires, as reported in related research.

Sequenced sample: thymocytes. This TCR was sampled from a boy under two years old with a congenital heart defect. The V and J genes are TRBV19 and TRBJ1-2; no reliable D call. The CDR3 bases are TGTGCCAGTAGTACACCGCCCCCGGGGAAAGGGCCGTGGGGCTACACCTTC. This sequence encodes CASSTPPPGKGPWGYTF.